This is a list of T cell receptor beta chains from one sample in a study of blood T cell repertoires in COVID-19. Assay used: immunoSEQ multiplex PCR; TCRdb lists only in-frame clones, some missing. This table has some 120,000 clones, 80% to 90% appearing once. The sample taken for sequencing was peripheral blood. These receptors came from a man at least 80 years old with active or convalescent COVID-19. Each CDR3 is given with its conserved first and last residue. The D gene is left open where the match is weak. Part of the rows lack a size; the others show once, few, many or a class for expanded clones.

CASSLSNTTPLHF	TGTGCCAGCAGCCTAAGCAACACTACACCCCTCCACTTT	-	-	TRBV7-6	TRBJ1-6
CASSLGGTPGRGYTF	TGTGCCAGCAGCTTAGGCGGGACCCCCGGGCGTGGCTACACCTTC	-	-	TRBV7-2	TRBJ1-2
CASSLMGGGEKLFF	TGTGCCAGCAGCTTAATGGGTGGAGGCGAAAAACTGTTTTTT	-	-	TRBV7-2	TRBJ1-4
CASSRGLNEKLFF	TGTGCCAGCTCAAGAGGACTCAATGAAAAACTGTTTTTT	-	-	TRBV2	TRBJ1-4
CASSSQAGELYNEQFF	TGTGCCAGCAGCTCCCAAGCGGGGGAGCTCTACAATGAGCAGTTCTTC	TRBD2	-	TRBV7-2	TRBJ2-1
CASSQWTGGTDTQYF	TGCGCCAGCAGCCAATGGACAGGTGGCACAGATACGCAGTATTTT	TRBD1	-	TRBV4-3	TRBJ2-3
CASSGQGARGNTIYF	TGTGCCAGTAGTGGGCAGGGGGCGCGTGGAAACACCATATATTTT	TRBD1	-	TRBV19	TRBJ1-3
CASRRETGDNSPLHF	TGTGCCAGCAGAAGGGAAACAGGGGACAATTCACCCCTCCACTTT	TRBD1	-	TRBV6-6	TRBJ1-6
CASSSPGQTGETQYF	TGTGCCAGCAGCTCTCCTGGACAGACCGGGGAGACCCAGTACTTC	-	-	TRBV7-6	TRBJ2-5
CAWTLGGANQPQHF	TGTGCCTGGACTCTAGGGGGCGCGAATCAGCCCCAGCATTTT	TRBD1	-	TRBV30	TRBJ1-5
CASSFSDSSYEQYF	TGTGCCAGCAGCTTCAGCGATAGCTCCTACGAGCAGTACTTC	-	-	TRBV13	TRBJ2-7
CAISSDSQETQYF	TGTGCCATCAGTTCCGACAGCCAAGAGACCCAGTACTTC	-	-	TRBV10-3	TRBJ2-5
CASSLTRFSGEETQYF	TGTGCCAGCAGCTTAACCCGATTTAGCGGGGAAGAGACCCAGTACTTC	TRBD2	-	TRBV11-2	TRBJ2-5
CASSFSGLNSGNTIYF	TGTGCCAGCAGCTTTTCAGGACTTAACTCTGGAAACACCATATATTTT	-	-	TRBV5-8	TRBJ1-3
CASSVERTEAFF	TGTGCCAGCAGTGTGGAGAGGACTGAAGCTTTCTTT	-	-	TRBV28	TRBJ1-1
CASSSTMTYAGELFF	TGTGCCAGCAGCTCGACCATGACTTATGCGGGGGAGCTGTTTTTT	-	-	TRBV7-2	TRBJ2-2
CASSPLGQGGYTF	TGTGCCAGCTCACCTCTGGGACAGGGCGGCTACACCTTC	TRBD1	-	TRBV18	TRBJ1-2
CASRTTGNTEAFF	TGTGCCAGCAGAACGACAGGGAACACTGAAGCTTTCTTT	-	-	TRBV6-5	TRBJ1-1
CASRRQGPTNYGYTF	TGTGCCAGCCGAAGACAGGGGCCCACTAACTATGGCTACACCTTC	TRBD1	-	TRBV6-5	TRBJ1-2
CASSYRSMNTEAFF	TGTGCCAGCAGTTATCGGTCCATGAACACTGAAGCTTTCTTT	-	few	TRBV6-5	TRBJ1-1
CASSNRDGYTF	TGTGCCAGCAGCAACAGGGATGGCTACACCTTC	-	-	TRBV7-6	TRBJ1-2
CASTLLGRGPGELFF	TGTGCCAGCACCCTCTTAGGGCGAGGGCCCGGGGAGCTGTTTTTT	-	-	TRBV2	TRBJ2-2
CSVATDYEQYF	TGCAGCGTTGCCACAGACTACGAGCAGTACTTC	-	once	TRBV29-1	TRBJ2-7
CAISDSGREGSPLHF	TGTGCCATCAGTGATTCGGGGAGGGAGGGATCACCCCTCCACTTT	-	-	TRBV10-3	TRBJ1-6
CASSLPGAALTEAFF	TGTGCCAGTAGCCTCCCAGGGGCCGCCCTCACTGAAGCTTTCTTT	-	-	TRBV19	TRBJ1-1
CASSPSGIRETQYF	TGTGCCAGCTCACCGTCAGGAATACGGGAGACCCAGTACTTC	-	-	TRBV18	TRBJ2-5
CASSPENSGAYEQYF	TGCGCCAGCAGCCCAGAAAATTCGGGGGCCTACGAGCAGTACTTC	-	many	TRBV4-1	TRBJ2-7
CASSSGTEAGANVLTF	TGTGCCAGCAGCTCGGGGACAGAGGCTGGGGCCAACGTCCTGACTTTC	TRBD1	-	TRBV7-9	TRBJ2-6
CASSLQGDTGELFF	TGCGCCAGCAGCTTGCAGGGCGACACCGGGGAGCTGTTTTTT	-	-	TRBV5-1	TRBJ2-2
CASSLLRWYNEQFF	TGTGCCAGCAGTTTGCTCAGGTGGTACAATGAGCAGTTCTTC	-	-	TRBV28	TRBJ2-1
CASSRRDRISYNSPLHF	TGTGCCAGCAGCCGCCGGGACAGAATCTCCTATAATTCACCCCTCCACTTT	TRBD1	-	TRBV5-4	TRBJ1-6
CASSIRDRPNYGYTF	TGTGCCAGCAGTATCCGGGACAGGCCTAACTATGGCTACACCTTC	TRBD1	-	TRBV27	TRBJ1-2
CASRATGKNTEAFF	TGTGCCAGCAGGGCGACAGGGAAGAACACTGAAGCTTTCTTT	TRBD1	-	TRBV28	TRBJ1-1
CASSQDSGSFGNTIYF	TGTGCCAGCAGCCAAGACTCAGGATCTTTTGGAAACACCATATATTTT	-	few	TRBV4-2	TRBJ1-3
CAWRTGQGRGREEQFF	TGTGCCTGGAGAACGGGACAGGGAAGGGGACGAGAGGAGCAGTTCTTC	TRBD1	-	TRBV30	TRBJ2-1
CASRARPGGKLFF	TGTGCCAGCAGAGCTCGACCGGGGGGAAAACTGTTTTTT	-	-	TRBV28	TRBJ1-4
CASSYVRQGTYEQYF	TGTGCCAGCAGTTACGTTCGGCAGGGGACCTACGAGCAGTACTTC	-	once	TRBV6-5	TRBJ2-7
CASSVGVVTSEETQYF	TGTGCCAGCAGCGTCGGAGTCGTGACTAGCGAAGAGACCCAGTACTTC	TRBD2	-	TRBV9	TRBJ2-5
CASSLGGTGLNYGYTF	TGTGCCAGCAGTTTGGGGGGGACAGGGCTGAACTATGGCTACACCTTC	TRBD1	-	TRBV28	TRBJ1-2
CASSLWGGLLYNEQFF	TGTGCCAGCAGCCTCTGGGGGGGGCTGCTCTACAATGAGCAGTTCTTC	-	-	TRBV5-6	TRBJ2-1
CASSFQGNQPQHF	TGTGCCAGCAGTTTTCAGGGGAATCAGCCCCAGCATTTT	-	-	TRBV12-3/TRBV12-4	TRBJ1-5
CASSFTGGLGDTQYF	TGTGCCAGCAGTTTCACGGGGGGGCTGGGAGATACGCAGTATTTT	TRBD2	-	TRBV6-5	TRBJ2-3
CASSRLDRRGDYGYTF	TGTGCCAGCAGCCGACTGGATCGCAGGGGGGACTATGGCTACACCTTC	TRBD1	-	TRBV27	TRBJ1-2
CASSLDPRQPQHF	TGTGCCAGCAGCTTAGACCCGCGACAGCCCCAGCATTTT	-	-	TRBV7-9	TRBJ1-5
CASSGSDEQFF	TGTGCCAGCAGCGGGAGCGATGAGCAGTTCTTC	-	-	TRBV11-2	TRBJ2-1
CASSSQGRNGELFF	TGTGCCAGTAGTTCACAGGGAAGGAACGGGGAGCTGTTTTTT	-	-	TRBV19	TRBJ2-2
CASSLESRGTDTQYF	TGTGCCAGCAGCTTAGAATCACGGGGCACAGATACGCAGTATTTT	-	-	TRBV7-9	TRBJ2-3
CASSPRTGEEYEQYF	TGTGCCAGCAGCCCTAGGACAGGGGAAGAATACGAGCAGTACTTC	TRBD1	once	TRBV5-4	TRBJ2-7
CSASSGGPYGYTF	TGCAGCGCCTCAAGCGGCGGACCCTATGGCTACACCTTC	-	-	TRBV29-1	TRBJ1-2
CAANTGGPRNEQFF	TGTGCCGCCAATACAGGGGGGCCACGGAATGAGCAGTTCTTC	TRBD1	-	TRBV10-3	TRBJ2-1
CASEDRAVDTIYF	TGTGCCAGCGAGGACAGGGCCGTGGACACCATATATTTT	TRBD1	-	TRBV19	TRBJ1-3
CASSLRDGSRTDTQYF	TGTGCCAGCAGCTTAAGGGACGGGAGCCGCACAGATACGCAGTATTTT	-	-	TRBV7-2	TRBJ2-3
CAISDEDYGYTF	TGTGCCATCAGTGACGAGGACTATGGCTACACCTTC	-	-	TRBV10-3	TRBJ1-2
CASSLLNTEAFF	TGTGCCAGCAGCCTCTTGAACACTGAAGCTTTCTTT	-	few	TRBV7-9	TRBJ1-1
CASSLVGGASNQPQHF	TGTGCCAGCAGCTTAGTGGGGGGGGCTAGCAATCAGCCCCAGCATTTT	-	-	TRBV11-2	TRBJ1-5
CASSPARAGSGEAEAFF	TGCGCCAGCAGCCCAGCCCGTGCAGGGTCTGGGGAAGCTGAAGCTTTCTTT	-	-	TRBV5-1	TRBJ1-1
CASSLGVGANTEAFF	TGTGCCAGCAGCTTAGGAGTAGGGGCGAACACTGAAGCTTTCTTT	-	medium-sized	TRBV7-6	TRBJ1-1
CASSSGQVNRNGYTF	TGTGCCAGCAGCTCTGGACAGGTTAATAGAAATGGCTACACCTTC	TRBD1	-	TRBV7-2	TRBJ1-2
CASSLQRSYNEQFF	TGTGCCAGCTCCCTTCAGCGCTCCTACAATGAGCAGTTCTTC	-	-	TRBV18	TRBJ2-1
CASRGSTDTQYF	TGTGCCAGCCGGGGTAGCACAGATACGCAGTATTTT	-	once	TRBV6-5	TRBJ2-3